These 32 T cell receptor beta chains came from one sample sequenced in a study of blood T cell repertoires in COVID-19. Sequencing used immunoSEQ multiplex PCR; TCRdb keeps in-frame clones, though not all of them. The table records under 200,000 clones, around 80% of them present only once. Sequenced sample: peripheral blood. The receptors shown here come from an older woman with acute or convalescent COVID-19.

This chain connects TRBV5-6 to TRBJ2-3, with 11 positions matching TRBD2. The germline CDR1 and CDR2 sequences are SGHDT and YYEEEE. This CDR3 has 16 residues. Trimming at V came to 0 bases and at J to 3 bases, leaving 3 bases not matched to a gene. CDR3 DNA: TGTGCCAGCAGCTTGGGGCTAGCGGGGGGAACAGATACGCAGTATTTT. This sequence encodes CASSLGLAGGTDTQYF.

CDR3 bases: TGTGCCAGCAGCGCAGCAGGCGTCTATGGCTACACCTTC. Amino acid sequence: CASSAAGVYGYTF. V and J are TRBV9 and TRBJ1-2; no firm D call. This CDR3 comprises 13 residues. Germline V gene lookup returns CDR1 SGDLS and CDR2 YYNGEE. Trimming took off 3 bases at V and 4 bases at J, with 10 bases between the two ends.

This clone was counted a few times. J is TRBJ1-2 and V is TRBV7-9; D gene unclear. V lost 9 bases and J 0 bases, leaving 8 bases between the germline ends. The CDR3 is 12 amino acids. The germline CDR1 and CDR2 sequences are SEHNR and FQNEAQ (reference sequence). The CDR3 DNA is TGTGCCAGTTCCGGGACTAACTATGGCTACACCTTC. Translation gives CASSGTNYGYTF.

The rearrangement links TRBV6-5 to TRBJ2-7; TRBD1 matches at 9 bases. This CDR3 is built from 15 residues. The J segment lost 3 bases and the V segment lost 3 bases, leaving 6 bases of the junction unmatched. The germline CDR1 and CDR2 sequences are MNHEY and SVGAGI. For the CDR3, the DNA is TGTGCCAGCAGTTATCCGGGACAGGGTCTCTACGAGCAGTACTTC. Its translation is CASSYPGQGLYEQYF.

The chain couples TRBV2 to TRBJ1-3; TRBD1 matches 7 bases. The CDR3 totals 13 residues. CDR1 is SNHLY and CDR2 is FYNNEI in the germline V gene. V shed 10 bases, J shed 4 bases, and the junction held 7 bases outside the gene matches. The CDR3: CATRQGGGNTIYF. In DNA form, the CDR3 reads TGTGCCACCCGACAGGGAGGAGGAAACACCATATATTTT.

This chain's CDR3 is CSVDLGLNEKLFF. The CDR3 DNA is TGCAGCGTTGATTTGGGGCTTAATGAAAAACTGTTTTTT. The J gene is TRBJ1-4, the V gene TRBV29-1; TRBD1 might be the D (5 bases). The CDR3 contains 13 residues. V lost 3 bases and J lost 4, with 9 bases in between. CDR1 is SQVTM, CDR2 ANQGSEA, per germline.

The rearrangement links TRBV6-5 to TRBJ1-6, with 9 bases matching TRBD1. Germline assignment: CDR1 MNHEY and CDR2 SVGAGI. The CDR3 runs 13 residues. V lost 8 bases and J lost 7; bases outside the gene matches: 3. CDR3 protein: CASDRGGNSPLHF. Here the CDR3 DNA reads TGTGCCAGCGACAGGGGGGGCAATTCACCCCTCCACTTT.

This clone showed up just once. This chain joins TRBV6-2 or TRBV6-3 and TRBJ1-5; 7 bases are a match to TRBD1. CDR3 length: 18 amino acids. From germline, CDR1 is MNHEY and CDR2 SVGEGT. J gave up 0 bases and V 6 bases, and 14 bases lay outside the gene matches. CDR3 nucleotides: TGTGCCAGCAGACCTCGGACAGGCCAGACTTATAGCAATCAGCCCCAGCATTTT. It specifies CASRPRTGQTYSNQPQHF.

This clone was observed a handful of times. DNA for the CDR3: TGTGCCAGCAGTTACCTCACTAGCGGGGGCCCCTACAATGAGCAGTTCTTC. It specifies CASSYLTSGGPYNEQFF. The genes are TRBV6-2 or TRBV6-3 and TRBJ2-1, with 11 nucleotides matching TRBD2. Germline V gene sequence: CDR1 MNHEY, CDR2 SVGEGT. This CDR3 contains 17 residues. The ends lost 2 bases at V and 2 bases at J; junction bases unmatched: 5.

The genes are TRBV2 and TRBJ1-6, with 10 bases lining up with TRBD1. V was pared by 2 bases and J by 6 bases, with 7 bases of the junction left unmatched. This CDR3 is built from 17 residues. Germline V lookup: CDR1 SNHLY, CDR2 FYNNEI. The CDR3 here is CASSEPRTGGINSPLHF. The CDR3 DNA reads TGTGCCAGCAGTGAACCGCGGACAGGGGGAATTAATTCACCCCTCCACTTT.

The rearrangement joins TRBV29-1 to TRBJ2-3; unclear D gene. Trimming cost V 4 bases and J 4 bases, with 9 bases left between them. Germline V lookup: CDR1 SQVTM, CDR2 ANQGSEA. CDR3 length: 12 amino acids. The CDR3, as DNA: TGCAGCGTTGGTAGGAGCCCAGATACGCAGTATTTT. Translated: CSVGRSPDTQYF.

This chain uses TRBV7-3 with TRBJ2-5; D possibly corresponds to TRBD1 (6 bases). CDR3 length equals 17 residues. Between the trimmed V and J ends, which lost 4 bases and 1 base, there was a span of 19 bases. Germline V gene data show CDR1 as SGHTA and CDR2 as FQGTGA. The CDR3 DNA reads TGTGCCAGCAGCTCCCTCGCAAGTGGGGGCCCCCAAGAGACCCAGTACTTC. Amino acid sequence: CASSSLASGGPQETQYF.

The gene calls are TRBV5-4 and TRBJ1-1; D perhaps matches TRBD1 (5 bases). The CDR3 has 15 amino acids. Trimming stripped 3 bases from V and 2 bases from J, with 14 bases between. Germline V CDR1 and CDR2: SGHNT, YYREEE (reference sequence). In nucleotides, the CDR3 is TGTGCCAGCAGCTCGCTGACGGGGGGTAACACTGAAGCTTTCTTT. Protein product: CASSSLTGGNTEAFF.

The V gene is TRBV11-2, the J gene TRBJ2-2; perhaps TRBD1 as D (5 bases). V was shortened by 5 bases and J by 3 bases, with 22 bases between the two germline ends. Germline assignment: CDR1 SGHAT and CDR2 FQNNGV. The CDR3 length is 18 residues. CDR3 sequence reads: CASSADTKSIIYTGELFF. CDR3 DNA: TGTGCCAGCAGCGCGGACACGAAATCAATAATATACACCGGGGAGCTGTTTTTT.

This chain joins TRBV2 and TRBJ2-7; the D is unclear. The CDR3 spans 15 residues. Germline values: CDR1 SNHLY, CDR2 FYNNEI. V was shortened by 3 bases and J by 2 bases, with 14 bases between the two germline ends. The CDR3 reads CASSDGQVKTYEQYF. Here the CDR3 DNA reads TGTGCCAGCAGTGACGGTCAGGTTAAGACCTACGAGCAGTACTTC.

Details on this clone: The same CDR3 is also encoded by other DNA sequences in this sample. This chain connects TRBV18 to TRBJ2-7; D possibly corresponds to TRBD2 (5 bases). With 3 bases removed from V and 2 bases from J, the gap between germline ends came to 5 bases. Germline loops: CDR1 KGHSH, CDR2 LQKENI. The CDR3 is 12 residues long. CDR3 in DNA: TGTGCCAGCTCACCCGGGACCTACGAGCAGTACTTC. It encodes CASSPGTYEQYF.

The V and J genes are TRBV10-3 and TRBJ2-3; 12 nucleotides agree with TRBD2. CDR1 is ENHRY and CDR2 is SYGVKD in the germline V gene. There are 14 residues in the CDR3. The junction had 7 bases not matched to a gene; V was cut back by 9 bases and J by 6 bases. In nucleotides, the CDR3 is TGTGCCATTTCGACTAGCGGGGGTGTGGATACGCAGTATTTT. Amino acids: CAISTSGGVDTQYF.

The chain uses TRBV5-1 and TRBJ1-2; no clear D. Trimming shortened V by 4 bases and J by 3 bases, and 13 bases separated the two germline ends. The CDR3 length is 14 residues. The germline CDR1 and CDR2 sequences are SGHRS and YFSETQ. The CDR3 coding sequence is TGCGCCAGCAGCGCGGGCCCGGGAGACTATGGCTACACCTTC. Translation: CASSAGPGDYGYTF.

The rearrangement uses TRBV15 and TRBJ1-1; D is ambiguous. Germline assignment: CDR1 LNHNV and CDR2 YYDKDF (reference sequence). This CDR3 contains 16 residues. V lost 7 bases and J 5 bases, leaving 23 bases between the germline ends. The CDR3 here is CATTNRAGGRGTEAFF. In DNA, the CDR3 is TGTGCCACCACCAACCGGGCCGGAGGGCGTGGAACTGAAGCTTTCTTT.

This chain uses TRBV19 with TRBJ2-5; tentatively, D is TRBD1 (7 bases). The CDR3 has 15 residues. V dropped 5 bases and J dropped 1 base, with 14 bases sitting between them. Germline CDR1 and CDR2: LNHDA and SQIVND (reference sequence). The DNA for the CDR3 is TGTGCCAGTAGTGGCAACAGGGGACTCCAAGAGACCCAGTACTTC. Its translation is CASSGNRGLQETQYF.

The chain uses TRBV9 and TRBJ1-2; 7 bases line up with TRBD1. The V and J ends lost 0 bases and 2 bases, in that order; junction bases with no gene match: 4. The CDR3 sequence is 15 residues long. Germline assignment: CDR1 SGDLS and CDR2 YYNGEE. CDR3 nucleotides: TGTGCCAGCAGCGTAGGGACAGGACTAAACTATGGCTACACCTTC. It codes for CASSVGTGLNYGYTF.

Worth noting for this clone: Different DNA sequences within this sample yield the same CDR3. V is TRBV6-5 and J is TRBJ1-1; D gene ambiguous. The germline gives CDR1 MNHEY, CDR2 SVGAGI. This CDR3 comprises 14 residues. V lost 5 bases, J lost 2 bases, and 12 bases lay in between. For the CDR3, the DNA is TGTGCCAGCAGTAGTTACAGTGGCAACACTGAAGCTTTCTTT. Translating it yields CASSSYSGNTEAFF.

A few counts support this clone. CDR3 protein: CASSSYTDNQPQHF. CDR3 DNA: TGTGCCAGCAGCTCCTACACAGACAATCAGCCCCAGCATTTT. The gene calls are TRBV3-1 (or the pseudogene TRBV3-2) and TRBJ1-5, with no clear D. V lost 5 bases to trimming and J lost 3 bases, with 11 bases between them. Germline-derived CDR1 and CDR2 are LGHDT and YNNKEL (reference sequence). The CDR3 is 14 amino acids.

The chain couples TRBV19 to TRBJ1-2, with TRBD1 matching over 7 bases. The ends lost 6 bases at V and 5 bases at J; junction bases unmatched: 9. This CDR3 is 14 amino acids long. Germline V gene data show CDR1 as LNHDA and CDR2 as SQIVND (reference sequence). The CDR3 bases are TGTGCCAGTAGCTTGGCAGGGGGGTATTATGGCTACACCTTC. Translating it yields CASSLAGGYYGYTF.

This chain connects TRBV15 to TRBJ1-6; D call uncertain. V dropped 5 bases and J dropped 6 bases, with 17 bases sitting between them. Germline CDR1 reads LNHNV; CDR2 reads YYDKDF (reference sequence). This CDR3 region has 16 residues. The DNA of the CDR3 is TGTGCCACCAGCGGAAGAATCTCGACACTTAATTCACCCCTCCACTTT. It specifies CATSGRISTLNSPLHF.

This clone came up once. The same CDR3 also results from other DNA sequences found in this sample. CDR3 DNA sequence: TGCGCCAGCAGCTTGGACGGGGGAGGCAATCAGCCCCAGCATTTT. Its translation: CASSLDGGGNQPQHF. The rearrangement joins TRBV5-1 to TRBJ1-5; possibly TRBD1 for D (5 bases). Germline-derived CDR1 and CDR2 are SGHRS and YFSETQ. The CDR3 spans 15 residues. Trimming removed 0 bases at V and 2 bases at J, with 9 bases between.

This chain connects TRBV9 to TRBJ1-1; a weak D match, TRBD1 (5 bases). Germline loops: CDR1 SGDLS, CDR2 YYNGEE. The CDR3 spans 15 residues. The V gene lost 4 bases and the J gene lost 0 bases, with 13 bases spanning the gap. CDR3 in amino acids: CASSKEGRVNTEAFF. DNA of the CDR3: TGTGCCAGCAGCAAGGAGGGGCGCGTGAACACTGAAGCTTTCTTT.

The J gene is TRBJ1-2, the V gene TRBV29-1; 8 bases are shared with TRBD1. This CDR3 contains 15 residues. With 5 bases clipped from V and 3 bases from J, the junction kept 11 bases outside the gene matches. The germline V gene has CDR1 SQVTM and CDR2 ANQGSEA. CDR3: CSVLAGGSTDYGYTF. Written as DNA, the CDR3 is TGCAGCGTTTTGGCAGGGGGCAGTACTGACTATGGCTACACCTTC.

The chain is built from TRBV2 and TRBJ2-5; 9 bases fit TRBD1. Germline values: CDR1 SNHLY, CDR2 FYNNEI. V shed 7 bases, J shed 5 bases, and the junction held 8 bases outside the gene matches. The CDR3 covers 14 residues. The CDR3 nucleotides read TGTGCCAGCACCAGACAGGGGGTAAGGGAGACCCAGTACTTC. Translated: CASTRQGVRETQYF.

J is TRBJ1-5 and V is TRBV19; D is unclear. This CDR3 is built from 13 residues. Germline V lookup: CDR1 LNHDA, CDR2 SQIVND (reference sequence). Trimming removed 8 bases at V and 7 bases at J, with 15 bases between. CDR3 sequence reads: CASSSRLRQPQHF. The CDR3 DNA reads TGTGCCAGTTCCTCCAGGCTCAGGCAGCCCCAGCATTTT.

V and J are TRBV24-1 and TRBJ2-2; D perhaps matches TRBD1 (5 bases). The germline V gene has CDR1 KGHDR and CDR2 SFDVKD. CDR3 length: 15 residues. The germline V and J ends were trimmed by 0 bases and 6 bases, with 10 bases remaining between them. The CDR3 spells CATSDLIRDPGELFF. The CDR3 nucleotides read TGTGCCACCAGTGATTTGATCAGGGATCCCGGGGAGCTGTTTTTT.

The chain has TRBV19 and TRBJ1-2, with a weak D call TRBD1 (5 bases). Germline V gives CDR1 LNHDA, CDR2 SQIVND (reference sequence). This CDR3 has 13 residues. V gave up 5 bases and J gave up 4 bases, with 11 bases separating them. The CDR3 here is CASSFRVSYGYTF. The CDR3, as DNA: TGTGCCAGTAGTTTCAGGGTTTCCTATGGCTACACCTTC.